The T cell receptor beta chain under discussion was sequenced for a study of cytomegalovirus exposure and HLA in healthy donors. Study as a whole: Of some 410 genotyped donors, about 80% grouped in the Caucasian-associated ancestry cluster.

The germline V and J ends were trimmed by 3 bases and 4 bases, with 16 bases remaining between them. Germline V gives CDR1 SGDLS, CDR2 YYNGEE. The CDR3 totals 16 residues. Study-level results: Reported findings show TCR beta sequences accurately forecast HLA-A and HLA-B alleles in most subjects. Later work associated roughly 17,000 TCR beta sequences with HLA alleles at 0.05 false discovery rate. Most observed TCR sequences were rare, whereas some public TCRs were detected in many donors.

The PCR used 60 Vbeta and 13 Jbeta primers. TCRdb's copy holds only in-frame clones and misses some; the assay was immunoSEQ multiplex PCR. The sample shows some 140,000 clones, approximately 80% of them seen only once. Comments on this clone: The antigen remains unidentified.

The receptor was isolated from a man in his thirties or forties in good health and CMV-seronegative. The genes are TRBV9 and TRBJ2-2; D is perhaps TRBD2 (6 bases). Sample: PBMCs. The CDR3 coding sequence is TGTGCCAGCAGCGGGGAGGCAGGGCAACGCACCGGGGAGCTGTTTTTT. Translating gives CASSGEAGQRTGELFF. Complete variable domain (other parts from reference TRBV9 and TRBJ2-2): DSGVTQTPKHLITATGQRVTLRCSPRSGDLSVYWYQQSLDQGLQFLIQYYNGEERAKGNILERFSAQQFPDLHSELNLSSLELGDSALYFCASSGEAGQRTGELFFGEGSRLTVL.